This is a list of T cell receptor beta chains from one sample in a study of CD4 T cells in relation to SARS-CoV-2 and coronaviruses. TCRdb's table, derived via immunoSEQ multiplex PCR, lists solely in-frame clones and lacks some. Here the sample spans tens of thousands of clones, approximately 80% being singletons. Their antigen targets remain unknown. Sequences were obtained from CD4+ T cells from PBMCs, cultured in vitro. These receptors all stem from a human donor in good health. Both conserved end residues are part of each CDR3. The order of the fields is V gene, D gene, J gene, clone size, CDR3 DNA, CDR3 protein. The D gene is left open where the match is weak. For some rows the clone size is stated as once, few or many, or as a class when expanded; others skip it.

>TRBV19|TRBD1|TRBJ1-2|-
TGTGCCAGTAGTATGACAGGGGGGAACTATGGCTACACCTTC
CASSMTGGNYGYTF
>TRBV24-1|TRBD1|TRBJ1-2|-
TGTGCCACCAGTGCCCGACAGGGATCTAACGGCTACACCTTC
CATSARQGSNGYTF
>TRBV12-3/TRBV12-4|-|TRBJ2-7|-
TGTGCCAGCAGTTTGTACTACGAGCAGTACTTC
CASSLYYEQYF
>TRBV19|-|TRBJ1-2|-
TGTGCCAGTAGTATAGATTTCCGGACGCGGGGCTACACCTTC
CASSIDFRTRGYTF
>TRBV7-3|-|TRBJ2-2|-
TGTGCCAGCAGCTTACGACCCGGGGAGCTGTTTTTT
CASSLRPGELFF
>TRBV30|-|TRBJ1-5|few
TGTGCCTGGAGTGTACGAGAGGGTAGGGGGAATCAGCCCCAGCATTTT
CAWSVREGRGNQPQHF
>TRBV18|-|TRBJ2-5|few
TGTGCCAGCTCACCAGGGCTAGGGGAGACCCAGTACTTC
CASSPGLGETQYF
>TRBV24-1|-|TRBJ1-2|-
TGTGCCACCAGTGATTTCTTCTATGGCTACACCTTC
CATSDFFYGYTF
>TRBV28|TRBD1|TRBJ1-1|-
TGTGCCAGTATCCGGGACAGGGGGCGGATGAACACTGAAGCTTTCTTT
CASIRDRGRMNTEAFF
>TRBV6-1|-|TRBJ2-7|-
TGTGCCAGCAGTGAAACAAGCGAGCAGTACTTC
CASSETSEQYF
>TRBV19|TRBD1|TRBJ2-7|-
TGTGCCAGTAGTCCAAGGACAGGCTCCTACGAGCAGTACTTC
CASSPRTGSYEQYF
>TRBV27|TRBD2|TRBJ2-3|-
TGTGCCAGCTCCAGGACTAGGAGCACAGATACGCAGTATTTT
CASSRTRSTDTQYF
>TRBV18|TRBD1|TRBJ1-1|-
TGTGCCAGCTCAACTCGACAGGGCGTCGCTGAAGCTTTCTTT
CASSTRQGVAEAFF
>TRBV12-5|-|TRBJ2-1|-
TGTGCTAGTGGTTTGGGGGCGGGGCGGGCTTCAGGATATGAGCAGTTCTTC
CASGLGAGRASGYEQFF
>TRBV19|-|TRBJ1-1|-
TGTGCCAGTAGACTAGAAGGGGCGCGCACTGAAGCTTTCTTT
CASRLEGARTEAFF
>TRBV18|TRBD2|TRBJ2-7|-
TGTGCCAGCTCATCCACTAGCGCCATTATGTACGAGCAGTACTTC
CASSSTSAIMYEQYF
>TRBV24-1|-|TRBJ1-2|-
TGTGCCACCAGTGTTGGGGAAAGTTACGATGGCTACACCTTC
CATSVGESYDGYTF
>TRBV5-6|TRBD2|TRBJ2-1|-
TGTGCCAGCAGCGACGGACTAGCGGGACCTCTAAGGGATGAGCAGTTCTTC
CASSDGLAGPLRDEQFF
>TRBV27|TRBD1|TRBJ2-2|-
TGTGCCAGCAGTTTCCCCAGGGGGCGTGACACCGGGGAGCTGTTTTTT
CASSFPRGRDTGELFF
>TRBV10-1|TRBD2|TRBJ2-7|-
TGCGCCAGCAGTGTAGCGGGAGGCCAGAGCGAGCAGTACTTC
CASSVAGGQSEQYF
>TRBV2|TRBD2|TRBJ2-4|-
TGTGCCAGCAGTGATGCGGGACTAGCGGGAAAAAACATTCAGTACTTC
CASSDAGLAGKNIQYF
>TRBV4-1|-|TRBJ1-2|-
TGCGCCAGCAGCCAAGAAGAGTGGGGCAGCTATGGCTACACCTTC
CASSQEEWGSYGYTF
>TRBV7-9|-|TRBJ1-1|-
TGTGCCAGCAGCCCTGGGGCTCTGAACACTGAAGCTTTCTTT
CASSPGALNTEAFF
>TRBV28|-|TRBJ2-7|-
TGTGCCACTTGGGAGGGGGCCTCCTACGAGCAGTACTTC
CATWEGASYEQYF
>TRBV11-2|-|TRBJ2-1|-
TGTGCCAGCAGCTTAGGGGAGGACAGAGAGAATGAGCAGTTCTTC
CASSLGEDRENEQFF
>TRBV7-6|-|TRBJ2-1|-
TGTGCCAGCAGCAAAGCGGACTACAATGAGCAGTTCTTC
CASSKADYNEQFF
>TRBV24-1|TRBD2|TRBJ2-1|-
TGTGCCACCAGTGACGGTAAAGTTAGCGGGAGCTCCTACAATGAGCAGTTCTTC
CATSDGKVSGSSYNEQFF
>TRBV13|-|TRBJ1-2|-
TGTGCCAGCAGCTTTCAGGGAAGTAACTATGGCTACACCTTC
CASSFQGSNYGYTF
>TRBV14|TRBD2|TRBJ2-2|-
TGTGCCAGCAGCGGACTAGAAAGAAGCACCGGGGAGCTGTTTTTT
CASSGLERSTGELFF
>TRBV7-9|TRBD1|TRBJ1-4|once
TGTGCCAGCAGCTACGCCCGGGACAGTCATGAAAAACTGTTTTTT
CASSYARDSHEKLFF
>TRBV3-1/TRBV3-2|-|TRBJ2-5|-
TGTGCCAGCAGCCAAAGGACTATAGAAGAGACCCAGTACTTC
CASSQRTIEETQYF
>TRBV6-4|TRBD2|TRBJ2-1|-
TGTGCCAGCAGTGACTCAGCGGGAGGGTACAATGAGCAGTTCTTC
CASSDSAGGYNEQFF
>TRBV28|TRBD1|TRBJ1-1|-
TGTGCCAGCAAACTACAGGGGGCTGAAGCTTTCTTT
CASKLQGAEAFF
>TRBV12-3/TRBV12-4|-|TRBJ2-1|-
TGTGCCAGCAGTCCCGGGCCCTACAATGAGCAGTTCTTC
CASSPGPYNEQFF
>TRBV12-5|-|TRBJ2-4|-
TGTGCTAGTGGTCGCTGGACAGAAAACATTCAGTACTTC
CASGRWTENIQYF
>TRBV3-1/TRBV3-2|-|TRBJ1-2|-
TGTGCCAGCAGCCGTACACAGGGAACATATGGCTACACCTTC
CASSRTQGTYGYTF
>TRBV18|TRBD1|TRBJ1-1|-
TGTGCCAGCTCATACGACAGGGAAACTGAAGCTTTCTTT
CASSYDRETEAFF
>TRBV20-1|TRBD1|TRBJ2-1|-
TGCAGTGCTAGTGTGACGGGGGACAGGGGCTACAATGAGCAGTTCTTC
CSASVTGDRGYNEQFF
>TRBV9|-|TRBJ1-4|-
TGTGCCAGCAGCGCCAGACCAACTAATGAAAAACTGTTTTTT
CASSARPTNEKLFF
>TRBV6-5|-|TRBJ2-1|-
TGTGCCAGCAGTTACTCTCCTAGAATGGGGTACAATGAGCAGTTCTTC
CASSYSPRMGYNEQFF
>TRBV19|TRBD1|TRBJ1-4|-
TGTGCCAGTAGTATAGACCCCGACAGGGGTATGTTTTTT
CASSIDPDRGMFF
>TRBV7-7|-|TRBJ2-5|-
TGTGCCAGCAGCTTAGCCCCCAGGGTCGGGGAGACCCAGTACTTC
CASSLAPRVGETQYF
>TRBV7-8|TRBD2|TRBJ2-7|few
TGTGCCAGCAGCACCCGACTAGCGGGAGTGGACTACGAGCAGTACTTC
CASSTRLAGVDYEQYF
>TRBV20-1|TRBD1|TRBJ1-5|few
TGCAGTGCTAGTCACAGGGGATTCAATCAGCCCCAGCATTTT
CSASHRGFNQPQHF
>TRBV7-9|-|TRBJ2-1|-
TGTGCCAGCAGCTTAGACGGCGGGTGGAATGAGCAGTTCTTC
CASSLDGGWNEQFF
>TRBV28|-|TRBJ1-1|-
TGTGCCAGCATTCTCTTAGGGGGTCCCTTGGCTTTCTTT
CASILLGGPLAFF
>TRBV9|-|TRBJ2-3|-
TGTGCCAGCCGGGGGGCGGGAGATACGCAGTATTTT
CASRGAGDTQYF
>TRBV28|-|TRBJ2-1|-
TGTGCCAGCAGTCCAGATAGCGATCTTCAGTTCTTC
CASSPDSDLQFF
>TRBV10-3|-|TRBJ2-7|-
TGTGCCATCAGTGAGGTCCACGACTACGAGCAGTACTTC
CAISEVHDYEQYF
>TRBV5-8|-|TRBJ1-5|-
TGTGCCAGCAGCTTGGATGCTGGGGGTCGACCCGGCAATCAGCCCCAGCATTTT
CASSLDAGGRPGNQPQHF
>TRBV5-5|TRBD1|TRBJ1-1|few
TGTGCCAGCAGCTTAACAGGGGGAAGTAACACTGAAGCTTTCTTT
CASSLTGGSNTEAFF
>TRBV5-1|-|TRBJ2-7|-
TGCGCCAGCAGAAGTGTTGGTGACTACGAGCAGTACTTC
CASRSVGDYEQYF
>TRBV10-2|-|TRBJ1-1|once
TGCGCCAGCACCGTGCAGCAGAACACTGAAGCTTTCTTT
CASTVQQNTEAFF
>TRBV15|-|TRBJ2-6|-
TGTGCCACCAGCAGGGGGCTAAACTCTGGGGCCAACGTCCTGACTTTC
CATSRGLNSGANVLTF
>TRBV2|TRBD1|TRBJ1-2|-
TGTGCCAGCAGTGAATTGCGAGGGGGCGATGGCTACACCTTC
CASSELRGGDGYTF